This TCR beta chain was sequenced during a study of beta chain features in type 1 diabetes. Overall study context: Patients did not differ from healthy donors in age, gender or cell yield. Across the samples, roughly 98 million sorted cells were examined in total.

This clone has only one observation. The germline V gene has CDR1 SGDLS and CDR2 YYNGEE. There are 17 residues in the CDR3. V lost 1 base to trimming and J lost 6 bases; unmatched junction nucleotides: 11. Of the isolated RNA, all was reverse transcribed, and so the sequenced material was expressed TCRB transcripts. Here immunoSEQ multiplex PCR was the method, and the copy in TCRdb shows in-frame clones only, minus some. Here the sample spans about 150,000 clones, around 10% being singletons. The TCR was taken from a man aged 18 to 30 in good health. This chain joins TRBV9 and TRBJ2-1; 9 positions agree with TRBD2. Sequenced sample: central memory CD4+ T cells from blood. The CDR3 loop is CASSVLSRGGAGNEQFF. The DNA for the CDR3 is TGTGCCAGCAGCGTATTGTCCCGCGGGGGGGCGGGCAATGAGCAGTTCTTC.